The entry below describes one T cell receptor (beta chain). The sample belongs to a study of cytomegalovirus exposure and HLA in healthy donors. V lost 10 bases and J 1 base, leaving 16 bases between the germline ends. There are 15 residues in the CDR3. The germline CDR1 and CDR2 sequences are SNHLY and FYNNEI. The PCR had 60 Vbeta and 13 Jbeta primers. Generated by immunoSEQ multiplex PCR, the TCRdb table keeps only in-frame clones and is missing some. The sample consists of under 200,000 clones, 60% to 80% of them appearing once. The clonotype originates from a man aged 35 to 55 in good health and CMV-seronegative. The sample taken for sequencing was PBMCs. The V and J genes are TRBV2 and TRBJ2-2; TRBD2 might be the D (5 bases). The CDR3 bases are TGTGCCATTACCCCGGGGAGAATGAACACCGGGGAGCTGTTTTTT. It translates to CAITPGRMNTGELFF.